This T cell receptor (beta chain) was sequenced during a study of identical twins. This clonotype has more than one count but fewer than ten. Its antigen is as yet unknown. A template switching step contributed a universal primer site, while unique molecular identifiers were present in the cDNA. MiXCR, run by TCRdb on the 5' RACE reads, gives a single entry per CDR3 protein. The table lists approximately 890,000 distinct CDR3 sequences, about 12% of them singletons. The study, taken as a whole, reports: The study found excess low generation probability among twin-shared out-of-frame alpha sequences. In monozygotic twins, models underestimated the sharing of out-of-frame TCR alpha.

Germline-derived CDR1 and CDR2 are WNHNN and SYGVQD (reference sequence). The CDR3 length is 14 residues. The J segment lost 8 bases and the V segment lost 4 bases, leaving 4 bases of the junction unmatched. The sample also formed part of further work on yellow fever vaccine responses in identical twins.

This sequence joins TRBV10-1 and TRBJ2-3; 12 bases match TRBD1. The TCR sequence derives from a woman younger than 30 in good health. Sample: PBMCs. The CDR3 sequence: CASSGDRGQGTQYF. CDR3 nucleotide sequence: TGCGCCAGCAGTGGGGACAGGGGGCAGGGTACGCAGTATTTT.